Listed below are T cell receptor beta chains from one sample, sequenced in a study of blood T cell repertoires in COVID-19. Measured with immunoSEQ multiplex PCR; TCRdb has only the in-frame clones, and not every one. Of approximately 180,000 clones in the sample, more than 75% were seen once. Sequencing was carried out using peripheral blood. These receptor sequences come from a middle-aged man with active or convalescent COVID-19. CDR3s include the opening cysteine and the closing phenylalanine or tryptophan. The order of the fields is J gene, D gene, V gene, clone size, CDR3 DNA, CDR3 protein. The D gene is left open where the match is weak. Expanded clones get a size class; other rows say once, few or many, or leave the size out.

TRBJ1-1	-	TRBV27	-	TGTGCCAGCAGTTTATCGGGCGTAAAGAACACTGAAGCTTTCTTT	CASSLSGVKNTEAFF
TRBJ1-2	TRBD1	TRBV7-9	-	TGTGCCAGCAGCTTGGACAGGGCGACCTATGGCTACACCTTC	CASSLDRATYGYTF
TRBJ1-2	TRBD1	TRBV27	-	TGTGCCAGCAGTGCTAGGCGGAAGGACAGGGTGAGCAGAGATGGCTACACCTTC	CASSARRKDRVSRDGYTF
TRBJ2-2	TRBD2	TRBV7-2	once	TGTGCCAGCAACTTAGCGGGGGGGCCCACCGGGGAGCTGTTTTTT	CASNLAGGPTGELFF
TRBJ1-6	TRBD1	TRBV2	-	TGTGCCAGCAGTGATACCATGCGAGGGACAGCTAATTCACCCCTCCACTTT	CASSDTMRGTANSPLHF
TRBJ2-2	-	TRBV6-1	-	TGTGCCAGCAGTGCTTCCGGACTTGAGAACACCGGGGAGCTGTTTTTT	CASSASGLENTGELFF
TRBJ2-6	-	TRBV24-1	-	TGTGCCACCAGTGACCACGGACAGACTGGGGCCAACGTCCTGACTTTC	CATSDHGQTGANVLTF
TRBJ2-3	-	TRBV6-1	-	TGTGCCAGCAGTGAAGCGGCAGGTTGGTTGGATACGCAGTATTTT	CASSEAAGWLDTQYF
TRBJ2-5	-	TRBV7-2	-	TGTGCCAGCAGCTTAGCGTCAGGGTTCGCCCAAGAGACCCAGTACTTC	CASSLASGFAQETQYF
TRBJ1-4	-	TRBV19	once	TGTGCCAGTAGCGGCCGAGACAGATTCAGCACTAATGAAAAACTGTTTTTT	CASSGRDRFSTNEKLFF
TRBJ2-2	-	TRBV5-1	once	TGCGCCAGCAGCATGGGACAGAACACCGGGGAGCTGTTTTTT	CASSMGQNTGELFF
TRBJ1-3	TRBD1	TRBV28	-	TGTGCCAGCATAAACCAGGGGGCTGCTGGAAACACCATATATTTT	CASINQGAAGNTIYF
TRBJ1-4	-	TRBV7-2	-	TGTGCCAGCAGCTTGCACATGACAACTAATGAAAAACTGTTTTTT	CASSLHMTTNEKLFF
TRBJ1-4	TRBD1	TRBV6-5	-	TGTGCCAGCAGGGGACAGGCAAATGAAAAACTGTTTTTT	CASRGQANEKLFF
TRBJ1-4	TRBD1	TRBV7-3	-	TGTGCCAGCAGCTTAGAACAGGGGTCTGAAAAACTGTTTTTT	CASSLEQGSEKLFF
TRBJ1-1	-	TRBV19	-	TGTGCCAGTAGTATAGTCTTTGGGAGTGGCACTGAAGCTTTCTTT	CASSIVFGSGTEAFF
TRBJ1-1	-	TRBV7-9	-	TGTGCCAGCAGCGTGGGGCTAGGTGAAGCTTTCTTT	CASSVGLGEAFF
TRBJ2-7	TRBD1	TRBV7-2	-	TGTGCCAGCAGCTCTCCTCCCGGGACAGGGGGTTCGGGGGAGCAGTACTTC	CASSSPPGTGGSGEQYF
TRBJ1-2	-	TRBV9	-	TGTGCCAGCAGCGTGCGTCAGGGGATCGATGGCTACACCTTC	CASSVRQGIDGYTF
TRBJ2-1	-	TRBV18	-	TGTGCCAGCTCACCAAGCGGGCCATACTCCAATGAGCAGTTCTTC	CASSPSGPYSNEQFF
TRBJ2-1	TRBD2	TRBV5-4	-	TGTGCCAGCAGCTTGGAGGCCGCGGGGGGCAGCTCCTACAATGAGCAGTTCTTC	CASSLEAAGGSSYNEQFF
TRBJ2-5	TRBD1	TRBV5-3	-	TGTGCCAGAAGCTCCCGACAGGGTCCGCGTTACTTC	CARSSRQGPRYF
TRBJ2-5	-	TRBV7-2	-	TGTGCCAGCAGCTTAGGATCCAGGGTTGGTGGGACCCAGTACTTC	CASSLGSRVGGTQYF
TRBJ1-2	-	TRBV7-8	few	TGTGCCAGCACCCTGAAAGGAGCTAACTATGGCTACACCTTC	CASTLKGANYGYTF
TRBJ1-6	-	TRBV25-1	once	TGTGCCAGCAGTGAATTTTCGGGCAGGGCAAATTCACCCCTCCACTTT	CASSEFSGRANSPLHF
TRBJ1-5	TRBD1	TRBV2	-	TGTGCCAGCAGTGCCGGGACAGTATTCAATCAGCCCCAGCATTTT	CASSAGTVFNQPQHF
TRBJ2-2	TRBD2	TRBV28	few	TGTGCCAGCAGTTTTGCCCTAGGGGCGGGAGGGCCCGGGGAGCTGTTTTTT	CASSFALGAGGPGELFF
TRBJ1-3	TRBD1	TRBV5-6	-	TGTGCCAGCAGCTCAAGACAGGGAGCTGGAGTCTCTGGAAACACCATATATTTT	CASSSRQGAGVSGNTIYF
TRBJ2-7	-	TRBV12-3/TRBV12-4	-	TGTGCCAGCAGTATACAGGTATCCTACGAGCAGTACTTC	CASSIQVSYEQYF
TRBJ2-3	TRBD2	TRBV2	once	TGTGCCAGCAGCTGGCGGGAGGGCTCAGAGGATACGCAGTATTTT	CASSWREGSEDTQYF
TRBJ2-1	TRBD2	TRBV19	-	TGTGCCAGTAGTGTCTATCGGGCGGGAGCCATAAATGAGCAGTTCTTC	CASSVYRAGAINEQFF
TRBJ1-6	TRBD1	TRBV13	-	TGTGCCAGCAGCTTAGAGGGGACAGCAAATTCACCCCTCCACTTT	CASSLEGTANSPLHF
TRBJ1-6	-	TRBV7-3	few	TGTGCCAGCAGCTTAAGGGGAGGGGGCTATAATTCACCCCTCCACTTT	CASSLRGGGYNSPLHF
TRBJ2-7	TRBD2	TRBV4-2	-	TGTGCCAGCAGCCAAGATCCGGGTACGGGGACTAGCTCCTACGAGCAGTACTTC	CASSQDPGTGTSSYEQYF
TRBJ1-1	TRBD1	TRBV6-6	-	TGTGCCAGCAGTACCGGGACAGGACCTGAAGCTTTCTTT	CASSTGTGPEAFF
TRBJ1-2	-	TRBV19	-	TGTGCCAGTAGTCTATACTCTCAGGGCTACAGCTATGGCTACACCTTC	CASSLYSQGYSYGYTF
TRBJ2-3	-	TRBV4-3	-	TGCGCCAGCAGCCAAGGCGAGTACACAGATACGCAGTATTTT	CASSQGEYTDTQYF
TRBJ1-2	-	TRBV7-2	-	TGTGCCAGCAGCCCGCGGGATTCCTTTGCTCGTGGCTACACCTTC	CASSPRDSFARGYTF
TRBJ2-5	TRBD2	TRBV3-1/TRBV3-2	-	TGTGCCAGCAGTCCACCGGGACTAGCGGGAACGGAGACCCAGTACTTC	CASSPPGLAGTETQYF
TRBJ2-7	TRBD1	TRBV7-3	-	TGTGCCAGCAGTCAACGTTCGATAGGGGGCCTCCTGTCTTTATACGAGCAGTACTTC	CASSQRSIGGLLSLYEQYF
TRBJ1-5	-	TRBV6-2/TRBV6-3	-	TGTGCCAGCAGTTACTCTAGGACAGCTCTGGGACAGCCCCAGCATTTT	CASSYSRTALGQPQHF
TRBJ2-1	TRBD2	TRBV19	-	TGTGCCAGTAGCAACCCCGGGGAAGCGGGAATTTTCAATGAGCAGTTCTTC	CASSNPGEAGIFNEQFF
TRBJ2-5	TRBD1	TRBV5-1	-	TGCGCCAGCAGCGGGGACAGGGGGCTCGTGGAGACCCAGTACTTC	CASSGDRGLVETQYF
TRBJ2-7	-	TRBV28	-	TGTGCCAGCAGTCCTCCAGGGGGGCGACCCCAAGCGCAGTACTTC	CASSPPGGRPQAQYF